Each of the 16 T cell receptor beta chains below was sequenced from the same sample in a study of blood T cell repertoires in COVID-19. Only in-frame clones appear in the TCRdb table, and some are missing; sequencing was by immunoSEQ multiplex PCR. The sample shows approximately 300,000 clones, roughly 90% of them seen only once. The material sequenced was PBMCs or T cells enriched from blood (not recorded which). These receptors originate from a man in his 60s who had recovered from COVID-19.

The chain joins TRBV6-2 or TRBV6-3 to TRBJ2-3; tentative D call: TRBD1 (6 bases). Trimming pared 3 bases from V and 3 bases from J, leaving 10 bases between. Germline CDR1 reads MNHEY; CDR2 reads SVGEGT. The CDR3 is 14 amino acids. This CDR3 is CASSYRGGTDTQYF. CDR3 DNA: TGTGCCAGCAGTTATCGAGGGGGAACAGATACGCAGTATTTT.

This clone was seen more than once but under ten times. V gene TRBV5-4 combines with J gene TRBJ2-1; 8 positions match TRBD1. J gave up 5 bases and V 4 bases, and 8 bases lay outside the gene matches. Germline V gives CDR1 SGHNT, CDR2 YYREEE (reference sequence). CDR3 length: 15 residues. The CDR3 DNA follows: TGTGCCAGCAGCCACGGGACAGGAACTAACAATGAGCAGTTCTTC. Translating gives CASSHGTGTNNEQFF. The full variable domain, rest sourced from reference TRBV5-4 and TRBJ2-1, is ETGVTQSPTHLIKTRGQQVTLRCSSQSGHNTVSWYQQALGQGPQFIFQYYREEENGRGNFPPRFSGLQFPNYSSELNVNALELDDSALYLCASSHGTGTNNEQFFGPGTRLTVL.

The chain joins TRBV4-3 to TRBJ2-2; D possibly corresponds to TRBD2 (6 bases). Germline lookup yields CDR1 LGHNA and CDR2 YSLEER. This CDR3 has 16 amino acids. V dropped 0 bases and J dropped 3 bases, with 11 bases sitting between them. CDR3 nucleotide sequence: TGCGCCAGCAGCCAAGACGGGAGAGGGTACACCGGGGAGCTGTTTTTT. It specifies CASSQDGRGYTGELFF.

V usage is TRBV5-1 and J usage is TRBJ2-7; TRBD2 matches 8 bases. Germline values: CDR1 SGHRS, CDR2 YFSETQ. The CDR3 sequence is 19 residues long. Trimming at V came to 0 bases and at J to 3 bases, leaving 17 bases not matched to a gene. CDR3 region: CASSLESAIGTSTYYEQYF. CDR3 coding DNA: TGCGCCAGCAGCTTGGAATCGGCAATTGGGACTAGTACTTACTACGAGCAGTACTTC. Drawing the rest from reference TRBV5-1 and TRBJ2-7, the complete variable domain is KAGVTQTPRYLIKTRGQQVTLSCSPISGHRSVSWYQQTPGQGLQFLFEYFSETQRNKGNFPGRFSGRQFSNSRSEMNVSTLELGDSALYLCASSLESAIGTSTYYEQYFGPGTRLTVT.

V usage is TRBV18 and J usage is TRBJ1-2; D unclear. V was pared by 3 bases and J by 3 bases, with 14 bases between. This CDR3 is 15 amino acids long. Germline V gives CDR1 KGHSH, CDR2 LQKENI. CDR3 sequence reads: CASSPTQDRYYGYTF. In nucleotides, the CDR3 is TGTGCCAGCTCACCGACCCAGGATCGATACTATGGCTACACCTTC.

This clone was counted a single time. The chain carries TRBV24-1 and TRBJ2-7, with a tentative D call TRBD1 (6 bases). This CDR3 contains 14 residues. The V and J ends lost 3 bases and 2 bases respectively, with 10 bases between them. Germline V CDR1 and CDR2: KGHDR, SFDVKD. CDR3 coding DNA: TGTGCCACCAGTGATCCAACAGGGACCTACGAGCAGTACTTC. This encodes CATSDPTGTYEQYF.

V gene TRBV10-3 combines with J gene TRBJ1-5, with D possibly TRBD1 on 5 matching bases. This CDR3 contains 15 residues. The ends were cut back, 10 bases at V and 5 bases at J, with 21 bases in the middle. From germline, CDR1 is ENHRY and CDR2 SYGVKD. CDR3 region: CATSLGGSGDQPQHF. The CDR3 DNA reads as TGTGCCACCTCCCTCGGGGGGTCGGGCGATCAGCCCCAGCATTTT.

V is TRBV7-2 and J is TRBJ2-1, with D possibly being TRBD2 (5 bases). Germline V gene data show CDR1 as SGHTA and CDR2 as FQGNSA. The CDR3 covers 15 residues. V was trimmed by 1 base and J by 2 bases, leaving 9 bases between them. The CDR3 DNA follows: TGTGCCAGCAGCTTAGGGGAGAACGCCTACAATGAGCAGTTCTTC. This sequence encodes CASSLGENAYNEQFF.

The chain carries TRBV6-5 and TRBJ2-7; D possibly corresponds to TRBD1 (6 bases). From germline, CDR1 is MNHEY and CDR2 SVGAGI. This CDR3 is built from 16 residues. Trimming stripped 0 bases from V and 3 bases from J, with 15 bases between. For the CDR3, the DNA is TGTGCCAGCAGTTACTCCCCGGAAGGGGGAAACTACGAGCAGTACTTC. Its protein product is CASSYSPEGGNYEQYF.

V usage is TRBV18 and J usage is TRBJ1-2; 10 bases map to TRBD1. V was clipped by 6 bases and J by 2 bases; unmatched bases: 3. The CDR3 is 14 amino acids. Germline CDR1 reads KGHSH; CDR2 reads LQKENI. The CDR3 DNA sequence: TGTGCCAGCTCCCGGACAGGGGGGAACTATGGCTACACCTTC. It yields the protein CASSRTGGNYGYTF.

The chain is built from TRBV28 and TRBJ1-1; 8 nucleotides agree with TRBD1. Germline V gene lookup returns CDR1 MDHEN and CDR2 SYDVKM. This CDR3 is 15 amino acids long. Germline trimming cut 4 bases from V and 4 bases from J; bases unmatched to any gene: 8. As DNA, the CDR3 is TGTGCCAGCAGTTCCCAGGGGGCGCTGGTCACTGAAGCTTTCTTT. Residues: CASSSQGALVTEAFF.

V usage is TRBV5-1 and J usage is TRBJ2-5; 10 bases are a match to TRBD1. V dropped 1 base and J dropped 2; count of bases not matched to a gene: 2. Germline CDR1 SGHRS, CDR2 YFSETQ. The CDR3 loop spans 15 amino acids. The CDR3 coding sequence is TGCGCCAGCAGCTTGATGGACAGGGGGCAAGAGACCCAGTACTTC. Translated: CASSLMDRGQETQYF. Variable domain in full (rest from reference TRBV5-1 and TRBJ2-5): KAGVTQTPRYLIKTRGQQVTLSCSPISGHRSVSWYQQTPGQGLQFLFEYFSETQRNKGNFPGRFSGRQFSNSRSEMNVSTLELGDSALYLCASSLMDRGQETQYFGPGTRLLVL.

This clone was observed once. The genes are TRBV5-1 and TRBJ2-1; 8 nucleotides agree with TRBD2. The V gene end was trimmed by 3 bases and the J gene end by 15 bases; junction bases not matched to a gene: 8. The V gene's germline CDR1 is SGHRS and CDR2 YFSETQ. This CDR3 contains 12 residues. The chain's CDR3 is CASSSGSGRWFF. The CDR3 DNA is TGCGCCAGCAGCTCTGGCAGCGGGAGATGGTTCTTC.

The chain recombines TRBV19 with TRBJ2-1; 10 bases match TRBD2. Germline V gene sequence: CDR1 LNHDA, CDR2 SQIVND (reference sequence). This CDR3 is 14 amino acids long. The V gene end was trimmed by 6 bases and the J gene end by 5 bases; junction bases not matched to a gene: 4. The CDR3 region is CASRTSGIHNEQFF. In DNA, the CDR3 is TGTGCCAGTAGAACTAGCGGGATCCACAATGAGCAGTTCTTC.

The chain uses TRBV27 and TRBJ2-7; a weak D match, TRBD1 (7 bases). This CDR3 is built from 16 residues. The germline V gene has CDR1 MNHEY and CDR2 SMNVEV (reference sequence). V lost 5 bases and J lost 1, with 18 bases in between. The DNA for the CDR3 is TGTGCCAGCAGTCCCCTATCGACAGGGAGGTCCTACGAGCAGTACTTC. Its protein product is CASSPLSTGRSYEQYF.

The gene calls are TRBV28 and TRBJ1-2; no reliable D call. V was trimmed by 10 bases and J by 6 bases, leaving 18 bases between them. The CDR3 has 13 residues. Germline CDR1 and CDR2: MDHEN and SYDVKM. CDR3 residues: CATARPERDGYTF. CDR3 DNA sequence: TGTGCCACGGCCCGTCCAGAGCGAGATGGCTACACCTTC.